This TCR beta chain derives from a study of T cells after yellow fever vaccination (dated by TCRdb to about 2019). A note on the overall study: The SMART-Seq v4 Ultra Low Input RNA kit was used to prepare libraries from fractions with low cell numbers. To follow T-cell clones before and after both primary and booster YFV17D yellow fever vaccination, bulk TCR alpha and beta repertoires underwent longitudinal sequencing. Two healthy male donors, one aged 18 to 30 and one aged 30 to 40 years, were included in the cohort. Blood was drawn at multiple timepoints before and after primary and secondary immunization, with bulk PBMC replicates and cell subsets isolated. Points the paper makes about the study in general: A small fraction of clonotypes showed up in both the CD4 and CD8 compartments, probably as a result of convergent recombination. Only a couple of donors were included in the study, so the extent to which the findings can be generalized is limited. After the booster, most of the clones that had expanded following primary vaccination were detected again (about 95% of CD4 and around 90% of CD8), which suggests that memory was broadly maintained. FACS-sorted repertoires could contain abundant contaminating clonotypes from the bulk population, so computational filtering was required. The secondary T-cell response was weaker than the primary response but faster, peaking on day 5 instead of day 15.

According to the study, the label for this sample's treatment or condition signals: live attenuated yellow fever vaccine strain. Two biological replicates of bulk PBMCs were collected at each blood-draw timepoint. A standard Ficoll-Paque protocol was used to isolate PBMCs from peripheral blood. TriZol was used to extract RNA from bulk PBMCs, from CD4 and CD8 fractions, and from dextramer-positive and dextramer-negative fractions. Points on this clonotype: Its antigen has not been determined. No base qualities exist here, and no much larger clone lies one base off it.

TCR cDNA was made using 5'RACE template switching, a step that added a universal primer site and unique molecular identifiers. cDNA synthesis was primed from both the TCR alpha and TCR beta constant segments. Libraries were amplified in two PCR steps, with sample barcodes and sequencing adapters added in the second step. Sequencing of the libraries was done on either Illumina HiSeq 2500 (2x100 bp) or NovaSeq (2x150 bp). As for the authors' bioinformatics: MIGEC handled demultiplexing of reads and collapsing into UMI consensus sequences, while MiXCR performed V(D)J alignment. Vaccine-responding clonotypes were defined with edgeR using replicate PBMC samples, requiring FDR below 0.01 and a log2 fold change above 5 up to day 15. Each bulk clonotype was labeled CD4 or CD8 based on which sequenced repertoire, CD4 or CD8, contained the clonotype at higher abundance. TCRdb reprocessed the public reads (quality trimming at Q25 with fastp, clone calling with MiXCR) and kept in-frame beta chains. Duplicate CDR3 protein sequences are folded into a single record with the most common DNA and genes. Clone size and V and J calls follow TCRdb, not the original study. Within this sample are 550,000 to 750,000 distinct CDR3 sequences, with roughly 14% of them counted one time only. The top ten constitute over 13% of the sample.

V and J are truncated by 3 bases and 0 bases respectively, leaving an intervening sequence of 15 bases. The CDR1 and CDR2 encoded by the germline V gene (reference sequence) are DFQATT and SNEGSKA. Inclusive of the bounding cysteine and phenylalanine, the CDR3 is 16 residues long. Only the CDR3 part of the read is kept: 48 bases, read in frame from the first base. The V and J genes are TRBV20-1 and TRBJ1-3; the D gene assignment is ambiguous. The sample consisted of PBMCs, taken on the day of the yellow fever booster vaccination. This sequence originates from a man aged 25 to 40 who received the YFV17D yellow fever vaccine. The sequenced DNA is TGCAGTGCTAGGGCCCTCCTCCCGGACTCTGGAAACACCATATATTTT. This codes for CSARALLPDSGNTIYF.